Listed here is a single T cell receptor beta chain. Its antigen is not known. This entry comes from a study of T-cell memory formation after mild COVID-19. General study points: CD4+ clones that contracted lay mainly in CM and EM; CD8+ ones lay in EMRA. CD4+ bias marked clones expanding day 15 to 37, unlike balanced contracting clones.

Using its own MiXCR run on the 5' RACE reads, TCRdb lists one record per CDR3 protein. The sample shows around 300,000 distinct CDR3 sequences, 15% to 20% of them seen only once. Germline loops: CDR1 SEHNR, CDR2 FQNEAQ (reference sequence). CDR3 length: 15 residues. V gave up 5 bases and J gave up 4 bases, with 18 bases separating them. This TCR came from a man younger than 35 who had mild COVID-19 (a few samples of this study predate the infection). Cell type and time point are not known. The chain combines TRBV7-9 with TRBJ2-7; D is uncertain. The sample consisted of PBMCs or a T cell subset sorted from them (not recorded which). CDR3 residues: CASSRLDPSGYEQYF. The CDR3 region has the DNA TGTGCCAGCAGCCGCTTAGATCCCAGTGGGTACGAGCAGTACTTC.